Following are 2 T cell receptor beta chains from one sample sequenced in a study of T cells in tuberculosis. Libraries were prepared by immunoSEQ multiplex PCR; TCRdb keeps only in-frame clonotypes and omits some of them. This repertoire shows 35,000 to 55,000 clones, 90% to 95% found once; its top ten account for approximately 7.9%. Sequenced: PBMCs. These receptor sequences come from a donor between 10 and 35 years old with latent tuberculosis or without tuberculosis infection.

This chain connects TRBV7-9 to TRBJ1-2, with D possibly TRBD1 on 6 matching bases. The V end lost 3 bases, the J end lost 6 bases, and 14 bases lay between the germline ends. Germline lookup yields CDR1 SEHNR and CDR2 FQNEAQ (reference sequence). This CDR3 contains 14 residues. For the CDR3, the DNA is TGTGCCAGCAGCTTTCACAGGGTTCTTGATGGCTACACCTTC. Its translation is CASSFHRVLDGYTF.

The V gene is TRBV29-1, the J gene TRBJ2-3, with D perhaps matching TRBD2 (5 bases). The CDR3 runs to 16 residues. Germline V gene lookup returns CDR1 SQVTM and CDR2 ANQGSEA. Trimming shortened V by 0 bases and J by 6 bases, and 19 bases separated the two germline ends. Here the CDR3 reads CSVEDYSRRTWDTQYF. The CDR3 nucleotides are TGCAGCGTTGAAGATTATTCGAGGAGGACTTGGGATACGCAGTATTTT.